The 12 T cell receptor beta chains given below trace back to one sample, sequenced in a study of blood T cell repertoires in COVID-19. Here immunoSEQ multiplex PCR was the method, and the copy in TCRdb shows in-frame clones only, minus some. The sample carries just over 200,000 clones, over 70% recorded once. What was sequenced was peripheral blood. The receptor set was obtained from a woman in her sixties or seventies with acute or convalescent COVID-19.

This clone was observed a single time. The rearrangement joins TRBV19 to TRBJ2-7, with TRBD1 matching over 9 bases. V gave up 0 bases and J gave up 7 bases; unmatched junction bases: 7. The germline V gene has CDR1 LNHDA and CDR2 SQIVND (reference sequence). CDR3 size: 15 residues. CDR3 amino acids: CASSIDHGTGREQYF. In DNA, the CDR3 is TGTGCCAGTAGTATAGATCACGGGACAGGGAGGGAGCAGTACTTC.

The CDR3 DNA reads as TGTGCCAGCTCACCGATTTCCGGGGACAGCGGTGGCTACACCTTC. Translation: CASSPISGDSGGYTF. V and J are TRBV18 and TRBJ1-2, with 7 nucleotides matching TRBD1. The ends lost 3 bases at V and 7 bases at J; junction bases unmatched: 11. This CDR3 comprises 15 residues. Looked up from germline, CDR1 is KGHSH and CDR2 is LQKENI.

The chain recombines TRBV7-9 with TRBJ2-1, with a tentative D call TRBD2 (6 bases). Trimming pared 1 base from V and 6 bases from J, leaving 13 bases between. This CDR3 contains 15 residues. Germline CDR1 is SEHNR and CDR2 is FQNEAQ (reference sequence). CDR3 sequence: CASSLGSAGINEQFF. The CDR3 bases are TGTGCCAGCAGCTTAGGTTCAGCGGGTATCAATGAGCAGTTCTTC.

The CDR3 is CASRSPVEAANTEAFF. The CDR3 DNA reads as TGTGCCAGCAGATCTCCGGTGGAGGCAGCCAACACTGAAGCTTTCTTT. The rearrangement uses TRBV7-9 and TRBJ1-1; D gene unclear. Germline lookup yields CDR1 SEHNR and CDR2 FQNEAQ (reference sequence). V was pared by 6 bases and J by 2 bases, with 19 bases between. This CDR3 spans 16 amino acids.

This clone was recorded only once. The rearrangement uses TRBV7-9 and TRBJ2-2; the D is unclear. The CDR3 is 14 amino acids. Germline V lookup: CDR1 SEHNR, CDR2 FQNEAQ (reference sequence). V lost 3 bases to trimming and J lost 6 bases, with 11 bases between them. For the CDR3, the DNA is TGTGCCAGCAGCTTTACTACCCGGTCCGGGGAGCTGTTTTTT. Translation gives CASSFTTRSGELFF.

This sequence joins TRBV2 and TRBJ1-1; D might be TRBD1 (6 bases). The V end was cut by 7 bases, the J end by 4 bases, with 13 bases between. The CDR3 runs to 13 residues. Germline V gene sequence: CDR1 SNHLY, CDR2 FYNNEI. In DNA, the CDR3 is TGTGCCAGCACAACAGGGATAGGCACTGAAGCTTTCTTT. This encodes CASTTGIGTEAFF.

This sequence joins TRBV7-8 and TRBJ2-5, with 7 bases identical to TRBD2. Germline V CDR1 and CDR2: SGHVS, FQNEAQ. V shed 3 bases and J 1 base; nucleotides not matched to a gene: 2. This CDR3 is built from 14 residues. The CDR3 nucleotides read TGTGCCAGCAGCTTGGGGACTACCCAAGAGACCCAGTACTTC. This encodes CASSLGTTQETQYF. Together with reference TRBV7-8 and TRBJ2-5, the CDR3 gives the full variable domain: GAGVSQSPRYKVAKRGQDVALRCDPISGHVSLFWYQQALGQGPEFLTYFQNEAQLDKSGLPSDRFFAERPEGSVSTLKIQRTQQEDSAVYLCASSLGTTQETQYFGPGTRLLVL.

The chain has TRBV29-1 and TRBJ1-2; TRBD1 agrees at 10 bases. The CDR3 extends over 13 amino acids. Germline CDR1 is SQVTM and CDR2 is ANQGSEA. Unmatched junction bases numbered 7, after V lost 7 bases and J lost 5 bases. Here the CDR3 reads CSALGTGVYGYTF. The CDR3 DNA reads TGCAGCGCCCTTGGGACAGGGGTATATGGCTACACCTTC.

This clone has more than one count but fewer than ten. The gene calls are TRBV6-5 and TRBJ2-3, with D possibly being TRBD1 (6 bases). Trimming left V 4 bases short and J 0 bases short, with 11 bases between. The CDR3 is 15 residues long. Looked up from germline, CDR1 is MNHEY and CDR2 is SVGAGI. CDR3 sequence: CASSLTGTSTDTQYF. DNA for the CDR3: TGTGCCAGCAGTTTGACAGGAACTAGCACAGATACGCAGTATTTT.

This chain connects TRBV18 to TRBJ2-2; 7 nucleotides line up with TRBD1. The CDR3 is 14 amino acids. From germline, CDR1 is KGHSH and CDR2 LQKENI. V dropped 8 bases and J dropped 4; count of bases not matched to a gene: 7. This CDR3 reads CASVEYRGTGELFF. Here the CDR3 DNA reads TGTGCCAGCGTCGAATACAGGGGCACCGGGGAGCTGTTTTTT.

This sequence joins TRBV7-9 and TRBJ1-1, with 7 bases that match TRBD1. From germline, CDR1 is SEHNR and CDR2 FQNEAQ (reference sequence). The CDR3 is 14 residues long. V lost 5 bases to trimming and J lost 4 bases; unmatched junction nucleotides: 7. CDR3 protein: CASSLTGVPTEAFF. DNA of the CDR3: TGTGCCAGCAGCCTTACAGGGGTCCCCACTGAAGCTTTCTTT.

V usage is TRBV11-2 and J usage is TRBJ2-5, with 7 bases that match TRBD1. CDR1 and CDR2 (germline): SGHAT, FQNNGV. This CDR3 has 15 amino acids. V dropped 2 bases and J dropped 2; count of bases not matched to a gene: 5. The CDR3 nucleotides are TGTGCCAGCAGCTTATTTTTGGGACAGCAAGAGACCCAGTACTTC. Its translation: CASSLFLGQQETQYF. Combining the CDR3 with reference TRBV11-2 and TRBJ2-5 gives the whole variable domain EAGVAQSPRYKIIEKRQSVAFWCNPISGHATLYWYQQILGQGPKLLIQFQNNGVVDDSQLPKDRFSAERLKGVDSTLKIQPAKLEDSAVYLCASSLFLGQQETQYFGPGTRLLVL.